This T cell receptor beta chain is drawn from a study of blood T cells in healthy people across ages. Together with a sample-barcoded 5' primer, a J-beta primer mix was included in a second PCR lasting about 7 to 12 cycles. TCRdb re-analysed the 5' RACE reads in MiXCR, keeping a single row per CDR3 protein. The sample lists 890,000 or so distinct CDR3 sequences, around 62% occurring once. Each sample used at least 6 million PBMCs. The sequenced sample was blood. The receptor's source is a man aged 25 to 40 in good health.

In DNA, the CDR3 is TGTGCCAGCAGCTTAGTACAGTGGGGGCAAGAGACCCAGTACTTC. This gives the protein CASSLVQWGQETQYF. The chain carries TRBV11-2 and TRBJ2-4; D may correspond to TRBD1 or TRBD2 (5 bases each). TRBJ2-5 matches the DNA end more closely, so the J call is doubtful. Per germline, CDR1 SGHAT and CDR2 FQNNGV. The CDR3 contains 15 residues.